This TCR beta chain stems from a study of cytomegalovirus exposure and HLA in healthy donors. Overall study findings and caveats: Immune exposure data for these donors was limited to CMV serostatus. Most TCR sequences were seen very rarely across donors, but some public TCRs occurred in many.

The V gene lost 2 bases and the J gene lost 5 bases, with 18 bases spanning the gap. There are 17 residues in the CDR3. The germline gives CDR1 LGHNA, CDR2 YNFKEQ. In regard to this clone: What it binds is not known.

The PCR had 60 Vbeta and 13 Jbeta primers. Clones were sequenced by immunoSEQ multiplex PCR, and TCRdb holds only the in-frame ones, with some missing. Found here are approximately 58,000 clones; the top ten clones hold about 11%. The chain recombines TRBV4-2 with TRBJ1-4; a possible D gene is TRBD1 (5 bases). The clonotype was recovered from a woman aged 45-65 years in good health and CMV-seropositive. Material: PBMCs. The CDR3 reads CASSQPVQVLGNEKLFF. For the CDR3, the DNA is TGTGCCAGCAGCCAACCGGTACAGGTTTTGGGAAATGAAAAACTGTTTTTT.